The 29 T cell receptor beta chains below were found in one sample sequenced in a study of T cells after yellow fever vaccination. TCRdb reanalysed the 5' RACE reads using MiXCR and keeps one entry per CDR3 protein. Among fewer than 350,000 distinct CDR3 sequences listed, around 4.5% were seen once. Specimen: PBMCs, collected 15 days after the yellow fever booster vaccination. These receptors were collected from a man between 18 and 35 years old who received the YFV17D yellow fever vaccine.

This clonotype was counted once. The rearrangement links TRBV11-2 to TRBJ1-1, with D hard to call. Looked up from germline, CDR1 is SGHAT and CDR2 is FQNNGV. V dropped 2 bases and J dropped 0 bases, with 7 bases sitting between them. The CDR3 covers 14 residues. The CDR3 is CASSLSLMNTEAFF. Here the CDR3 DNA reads TGTGCCAGCAGCTTATCCCTCATGAACACTGAAGCTTTCTTT.

CDR3 region: CASSLLRQETQYF. DNA for the CDR3: TGCGCCAGCAGCTTGTTACGTCAAGAGACCCAGTACTTC. The V call is TRBV5-1, the J call TRBJ2-5; D is undetermined. The germline V and J ends were trimmed by 1 base and 2 bases, with 6 bases remaining between them. Germline V gene data show CDR1 as SGHRS and CDR2 as YFSETQ. The CDR3 totals 13 residues.

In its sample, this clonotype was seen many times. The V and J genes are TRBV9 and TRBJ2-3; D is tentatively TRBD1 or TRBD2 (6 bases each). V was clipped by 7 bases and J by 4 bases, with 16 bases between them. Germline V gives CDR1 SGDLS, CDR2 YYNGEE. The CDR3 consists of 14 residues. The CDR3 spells CASGLGGPSDTQYF. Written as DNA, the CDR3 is TGTGCCAGCGGCTTGGGGGGCCCGTCAGATACGCAGTATTTT. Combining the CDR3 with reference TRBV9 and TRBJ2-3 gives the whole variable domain DSGVTQTPKHLITATGQRVTLRCSPRSGDLSVYWYQQSLDQGLQFLIQYYNGEERAKGNILERFSAQQFPDLHSELNLSSLELGDSALYFCASGLGGPSDTQYFGPGTRLTVL.

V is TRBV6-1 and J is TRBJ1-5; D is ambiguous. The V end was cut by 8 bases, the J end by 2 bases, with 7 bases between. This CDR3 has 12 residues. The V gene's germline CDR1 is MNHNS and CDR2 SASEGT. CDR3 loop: CASLTGNQPQHF. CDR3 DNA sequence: TGTGCCAGCTTAACAGGCAATCAGCCCCAGCATTTT.

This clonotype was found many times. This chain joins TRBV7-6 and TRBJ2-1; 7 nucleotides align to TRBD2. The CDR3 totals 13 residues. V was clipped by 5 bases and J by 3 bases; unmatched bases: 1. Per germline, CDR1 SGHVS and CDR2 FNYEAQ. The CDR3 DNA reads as TGTGCCAGCAGCGGACTAGACTACAATGAGCAGTTCTTC. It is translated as CASSGLDYNEQFF. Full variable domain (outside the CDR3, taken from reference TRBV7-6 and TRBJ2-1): GAGVSQSPRYKVTKRGQDVALRCDPISGHVSLYWYRQALGQGPEFLTYFNYEAQQDKSGLPNDRFSAERPEGSISTLTIQRTEQRDSAMYRCASSGLDYNEQFFGPGTRLTVL.

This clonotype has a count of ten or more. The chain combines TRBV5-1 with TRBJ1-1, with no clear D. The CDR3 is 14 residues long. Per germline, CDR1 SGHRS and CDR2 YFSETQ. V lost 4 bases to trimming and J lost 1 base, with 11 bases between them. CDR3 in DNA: TGCGCCAGCAGCGTGGGAATTCAGAACACTGAAGCTTTCTTT. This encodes CASSVGIQNTEAFF.

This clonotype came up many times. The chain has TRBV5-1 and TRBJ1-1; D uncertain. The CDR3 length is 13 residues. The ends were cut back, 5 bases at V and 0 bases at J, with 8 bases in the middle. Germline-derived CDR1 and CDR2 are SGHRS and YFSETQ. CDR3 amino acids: CASRGNMNTEAFF. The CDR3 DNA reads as TGCGCCAGCAGGGGGAACATGAACACTGAAGCTTTCTTT.

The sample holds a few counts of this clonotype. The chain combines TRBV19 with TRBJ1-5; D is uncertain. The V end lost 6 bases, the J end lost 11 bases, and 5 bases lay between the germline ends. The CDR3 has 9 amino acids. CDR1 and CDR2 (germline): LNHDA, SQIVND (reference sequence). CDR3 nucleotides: TGTGCCAGTAGCCCGACCCAGCATTTT. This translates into CASSPTQHF.

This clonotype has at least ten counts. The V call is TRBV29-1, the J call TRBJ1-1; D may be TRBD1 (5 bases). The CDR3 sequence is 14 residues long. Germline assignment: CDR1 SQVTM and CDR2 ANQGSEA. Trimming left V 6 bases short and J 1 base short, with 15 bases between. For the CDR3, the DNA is TGCAGCGTGACACCGACAGAAAGGAACACTGAAGCTTTCTTT. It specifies CSVTPTERNTEAFF.

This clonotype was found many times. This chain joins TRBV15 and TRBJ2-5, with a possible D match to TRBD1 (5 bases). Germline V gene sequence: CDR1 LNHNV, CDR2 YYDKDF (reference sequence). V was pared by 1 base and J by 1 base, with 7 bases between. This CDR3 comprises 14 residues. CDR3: CATSRGQIQETQYF. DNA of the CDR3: TGTGCCACCAGCAGAGGACAGATCCAAGAGACCCAGTACTTC.

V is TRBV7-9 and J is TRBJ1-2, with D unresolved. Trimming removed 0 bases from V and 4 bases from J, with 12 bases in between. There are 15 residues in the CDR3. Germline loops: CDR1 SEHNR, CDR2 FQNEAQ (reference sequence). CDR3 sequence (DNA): TGTGCCAGCAGCTTAGCTCTCCTGCCGGGCTATGGCTACACCTTC. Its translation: CASSLALLPGYGYTF.

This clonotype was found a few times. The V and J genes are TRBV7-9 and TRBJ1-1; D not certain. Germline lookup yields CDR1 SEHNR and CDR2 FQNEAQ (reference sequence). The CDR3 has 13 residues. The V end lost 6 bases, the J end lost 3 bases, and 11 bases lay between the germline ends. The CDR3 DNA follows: TGTGCCAGCAGTTCAGAAATGGACACTGAAGCTTTCTTT. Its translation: CASSSEMDTEAFF.

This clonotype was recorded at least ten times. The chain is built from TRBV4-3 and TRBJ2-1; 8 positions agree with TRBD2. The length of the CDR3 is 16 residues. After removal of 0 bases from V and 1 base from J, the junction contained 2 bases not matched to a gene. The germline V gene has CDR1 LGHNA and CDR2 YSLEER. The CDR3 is CASSQELAESYNEQFF. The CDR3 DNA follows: TGCGCCAGCAGCCAAGAACTAGCGGAATCCTACAATGAGCAGTTCTTC.

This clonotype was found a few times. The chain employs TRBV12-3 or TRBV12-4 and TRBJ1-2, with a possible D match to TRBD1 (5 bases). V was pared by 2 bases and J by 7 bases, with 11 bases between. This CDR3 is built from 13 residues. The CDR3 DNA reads TGTGCCAGCAGTTTATTAGGGGCTGGTGGCTACACCTTC. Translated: CASSLLGAGGYTF.

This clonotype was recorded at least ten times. CDR3 sequence reads: CSVEVGGLYNEQFF. CDR3 DNA sequence: TGCAGCGTTGAAGTCGGGGGACTCTACAATGAGCAGTTCTTC. The chain combines TRBV29-1 with TRBJ2-1; maybe TRBD2 (6 bases). The CDR3 covers 14 residues. CDR1 is SQVTM and CDR2 is ANQGSEA in the germline V gene. V was trimmed by 1 base and J by 3 bases, leaving 10 bases between them.

CDR3 sequence (DNA): TGTGCCAGCAGCTTGGCAACAGGGATGAACACTGAAGCTTTCTTT. Translated, it gives CASSLATGMNTEAFF. The rearrangement joins TRBV5-4 to TRBJ1-1, with D maybe TRBD1 (6 bases). Germline lookup yields CDR1 SGHNT and CDR2 YYREEE (reference sequence). The CDR3 is made up of 15 amino acids. V was cut by 0 bases and J by 0 bases, with 9 bases left in between.

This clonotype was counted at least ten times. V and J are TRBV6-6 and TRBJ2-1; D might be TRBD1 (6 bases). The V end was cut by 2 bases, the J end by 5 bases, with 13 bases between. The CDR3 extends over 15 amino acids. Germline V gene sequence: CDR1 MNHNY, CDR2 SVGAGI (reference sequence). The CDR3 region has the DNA TGTGCCAGCAGTTACCCCCGGACAGCGAACAATGAGCAGTTCTTC. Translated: CASSYPRTANNEQFF.

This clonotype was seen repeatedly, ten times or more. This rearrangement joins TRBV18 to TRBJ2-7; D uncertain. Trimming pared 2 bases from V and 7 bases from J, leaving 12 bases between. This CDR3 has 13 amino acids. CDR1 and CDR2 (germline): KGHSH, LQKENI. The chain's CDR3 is CASSPTTELEQYV. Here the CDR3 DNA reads TGTGCCAGCTCACCAACAACCGAATTGGAGCAGTACGTC.

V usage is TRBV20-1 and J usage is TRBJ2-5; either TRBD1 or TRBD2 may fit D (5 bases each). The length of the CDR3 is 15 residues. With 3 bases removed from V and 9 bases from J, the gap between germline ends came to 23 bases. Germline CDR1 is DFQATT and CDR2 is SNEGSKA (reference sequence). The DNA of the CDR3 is TGCAGTGCTAGTGTGAAGGGGATGAACGCGGGTCCCCAGTACTTC. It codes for CSASVKGMNAGPQYF.

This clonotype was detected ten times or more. The CDR3 loop is CASSRMSDRGYQETQYF. The CDR3 DNA reads TGTGCCAGCAGCCGGATGAGTGACAGGGGATACCAAGAGACCCAGTACTTC. The V call is TRBV7-6, the J call TRBJ2-5; 8 positions match TRBD1. Germline CDR1 and CDR2: SGHVS and FNYEAQ. This CDR3 spans 17 amino acids. With 5 bases clipped from V and 0 bases from J, the junction kept 11 bases outside the gene matches.

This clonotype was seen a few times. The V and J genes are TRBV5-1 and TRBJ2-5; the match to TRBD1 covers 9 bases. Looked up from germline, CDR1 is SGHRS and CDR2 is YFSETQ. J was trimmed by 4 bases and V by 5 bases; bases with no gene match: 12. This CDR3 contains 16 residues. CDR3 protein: CASRLRHGDRVETQYF. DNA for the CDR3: TGCGCCAGCAGGCTGCGACACGGGGACAGGGTAGAGACCCAGTACTTC.

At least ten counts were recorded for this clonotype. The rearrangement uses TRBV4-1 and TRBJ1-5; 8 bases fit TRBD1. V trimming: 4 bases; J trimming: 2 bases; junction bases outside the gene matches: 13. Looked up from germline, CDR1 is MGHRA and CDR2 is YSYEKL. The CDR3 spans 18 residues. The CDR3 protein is CASSPRARQDRGNQPQHF. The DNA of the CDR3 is TGCGCCAGCAGCCCGAGGGCTCGCCAGGACAGGGGCAATCAGCCCCAGCATTTT.

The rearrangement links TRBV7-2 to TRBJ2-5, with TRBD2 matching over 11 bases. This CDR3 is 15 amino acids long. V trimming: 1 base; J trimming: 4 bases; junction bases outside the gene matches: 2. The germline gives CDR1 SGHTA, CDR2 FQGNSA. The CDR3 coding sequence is TGTGCCAGCAGCTTAGGTGGGACTAGCGGAGAGACCCAGTACTTC. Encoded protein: CASSLGGTSGETQYF.

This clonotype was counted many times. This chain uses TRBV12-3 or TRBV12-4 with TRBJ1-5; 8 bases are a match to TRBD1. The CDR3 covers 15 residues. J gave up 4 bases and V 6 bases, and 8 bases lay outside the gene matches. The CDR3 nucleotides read TGTGCCAGCAGCGTCGGACAGGGTTTGAATCAGCCCCAGCATTTT. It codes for CASSVGQGLNQPQHF.

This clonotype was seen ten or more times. CDR3 bases: TGTGCCAGCAGCTTAGCGCTGGCTAGCGGGAAGCAGTTCTTC. Residues: CASSLALASGKQFF. The gene calls are TRBV7-9 and TRBJ2-1; 9 nucleotides match TRBD2. The length of the CDR3 is 14 residues. Germline V gene sequence: CDR1 SEHNR, CDR2 FQNEAQ (reference sequence). The V and J ends lost 0 bases and 11 bases, in that order; junction bases with no gene match: 5.

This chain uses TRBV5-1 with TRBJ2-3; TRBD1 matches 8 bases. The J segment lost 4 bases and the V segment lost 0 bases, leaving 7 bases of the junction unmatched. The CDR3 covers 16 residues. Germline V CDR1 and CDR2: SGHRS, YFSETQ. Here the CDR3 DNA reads TGCGCCAGCAGCTTGGAGGCAGGGGGCCCCGCAGATACGCAGTATTTT. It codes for CASSLEAGGPADTQYF.

CDR3 nucleotide sequence: TGTGCCAGCAGCTTAGAGTTCGGGGAGCTGTTTTTT. Translated, it gives CASSLEFGELFF. The chain carries TRBV7-3 and TRBJ2-2; unclear D gene. CDR3 size: 12 residues. Germline lookup yields CDR1 SGHTA and CDR2 FQGTGA. Deletions cut 2 bases from V and 7 bases from J, with 5 bases between.

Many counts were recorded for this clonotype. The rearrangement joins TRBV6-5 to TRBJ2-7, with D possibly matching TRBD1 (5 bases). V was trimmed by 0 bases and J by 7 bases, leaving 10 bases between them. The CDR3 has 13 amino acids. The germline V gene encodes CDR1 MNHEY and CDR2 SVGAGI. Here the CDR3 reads CASSYSAGREQYV. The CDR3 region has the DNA TGTGCCAGCAGTTACTCGGCAGGGCGAGAGCAGTACGTC.

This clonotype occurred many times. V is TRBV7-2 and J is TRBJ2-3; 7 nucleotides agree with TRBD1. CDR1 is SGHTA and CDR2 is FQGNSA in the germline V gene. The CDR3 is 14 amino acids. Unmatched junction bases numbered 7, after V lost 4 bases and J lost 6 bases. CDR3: CASSSGTAWDTQYF. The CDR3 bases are TGTGCCAGCAGCTCGGGGACAGCCTGGGATACGCAGTATTTT.